These 9 T cell receptor beta chains share one sample of origin, sequenced in a study of molecular identifiers for immune sequencing clone quantification. TCRdb reprocessed the PCR reads via MiXCR and lists one record per CDR3 protein. Of about half a million distinct CDR3 sequences in the sample, about a fifth were seen once. The sequenced material came from naive CD8+ T cells from blood, with Jurkat cell RNA spiked in. Subset denoted: FACS-sorted CD8+CD4-CCR7+CD45RA+ naive T cells. These TCRs come from a human donor in good health. Some libraries in this study had Jurkat cell RNA spiked in.

The chain recombines TRBV4-3 with TRBJ2-7; D possibly corresponds to TRBD2 (6 bases). With 0 bases removed from V and 0 bases from J, the gap between germline ends came to 12 bases. The CDR3 is made up of 16 amino acids. Germline loops: CDR1 LGHNA, CDR2 YSLEER. This chain's CDR3 is CASSQELGGRSYEQYF. In DNA, the CDR3 is TGCGCCAGCAGCCAAGAATTGGGGGGTCGCTCCTACGAGCAGTACTTC.

This clonotype has at least ten counts. The chain combines TRBV9 with TRBJ2-3; tentative D call: TRBD2 (7 bases). This CDR3 is 18 amino acids long. Per germline, CDR1 SGDLS and CDR2 YYNGEE. Trimming removed 3 bases from V and 0 bases from J, with 20 bases in between. The CDR3 nucleotides read TGTGCCAGCAGCGCAAGTGGGGGGGGGGGGCTTAGCACAGATACGCAGTATTTT. As protein: CASSASGGGGLSTDTQYF. Together with reference TRBV9 and TRBJ2-3, the CDR3 gives the full variable domain: DSGVTQTPKHLITATGQRVTLRCSPRSGDLSVYWYQQSLDQGLQFLIQYYNGEERAKGNILERFSAQQFPDLHSELNLSSLELGDSALYFCASSASGGGGLSTDTQYFGPGTRLTVL.

This clonotype appeared a few times. The chain uses TRBV2 and TRBJ1-3; D gene ambiguous. V lost 3 bases and J lost 0, with 15 bases in between. Germline values: CDR1 SNHLY, CDR2 FYNNEI. The CDR3 is 17 residues long. This CDR3 reads CASSEASDNFSGNTIYF. Written as DNA, the CDR3 is TGTGCCAGCAGTGAGGCATCCGACAATTTCTCTGGAAACACCATATATTTT.

The chain couples TRBV27 to TRBJ1-2; possible D gene TRBD1, 5 bases. The CDR3 consists of 16 residues. V lost 0 bases and J lost 0, with 11 bases in between. Germline V lookup: CDR1 MNHEY, CDR2 SMNVEV (reference sequence). The CDR3 reads CASSLSGLAANYGYTF. CDR3 nucleotides: TGTGCCAGCAGTTTATCGGGACTGGCGGCTAACTATGGCTACACCTTC.

Comment on this clonotype: A much larger clone lies one base from this, so it may be a read error. For the CDR3, the DNA is TGTGCCAGCAGTCCCAGGGTCCACACCGAGGAGCTGTTTTTT. Its protein is CASSPRVHTEELFF. J is TRBJ2-2 and V is TRBV2, with a tentative D call TRBD1 (5 bases). CDR1 and CDR2 (germline): SNHLY, FYNNEI. This CDR3 spans 14 amino acids. Full variable domain (outside the CDR3, taken from reference TRBV2 and TRBJ2-2): EPEVTQTPSHQVTQMGQEVILRCVPISNHLYFYWYRQILGQKVEFLVSFYNNEISEKSEIFDDQFSVERPDGSNFTLKIRSTKLEDSAMYFCASSPRVHTEELFFGEGSRLTVL.

This clonotype has just one count. A much larger clone differs by one base, so this may be a read error. The J gene is TRBJ2-2, the V gene TRBV24-1, with a tentative D call TRBD2 (5 bases). CDR1 KGHDR and CDR2 SFDVKD come from the germline V gene. The CDR3 sequence is 12 residues long. The CDR3 DNA reads TGTGCCACCAGTGATTCCCCCGGGGAGCCGTTTTTT. Amino acid sequence: CATSDSPGEPFF.

This clonotype appeared many times. The chain recombines TRBV5-6 with TRBJ2-7; TRBD1 agrees at 9 bases. The CDR3 sequence is 14 residues long. Trimming cost V 4 bases and J 3 bases; bases outside gene matches: 5. Germline CDR1 SGHDT, CDR2 YYEEEE. The CDR3 here is CASSDRDRVYEQYF. The DNA for the CDR3 is TGTGCCAGCAGCGACCGGGACAGGGTCTACGAGCAGTACTTC.

Concerning this clonotype: This sequence may be a read error, since a much larger clone differs from it by one base. Since no conserved phenylalanine or tryptophan closes the CDR3, a read error is the likely cause. The chain recombines TRBV29-1 with TRBJ2-7; tentatively, D is TRBD1 or TRBD2 (5 bases each). With 5 bases removed from V and 2 bases from J, the gap between germline ends came to 16 bases. This CDR3 contains 14 residues. Germline CDR1 and CDR2: SQVTM and ANQGSEA. The CDR3 DNA is TGCAGCGTTTCCCCGGGACCCGGGGCCTACGAGCAGTACCTC. Amino acid sequence: CSVSPGPGAYEQYL.

The J gene is TRBJ2-7, the V gene TRBV20-1, with 9 bases lining up with TRBD1. The CDR3 has 14 residues. The germline V gene has CDR1 DFQATT and CDR2 SNEGSKA (reference sequence). The J segment lost 4 bases and the V segment lost 2 bases, leaving 6 bases of the junction unmatched. CDR3 sequence: CSARRDRGIYEQYF. The CDR3 DNA reads as TGCAGTGCTAGACGAGACAGGGGGATATACGAGCAGTACTTC.